Below, one TCR beta chain is given with its context. Its specificity is unknown. Both 60 Vbeta primers and 13 Jbeta primers went into the PCR. Profiling relied on immunoSEQ multiplex PCR, and the TCRdb table lists in-frame clones only, not all of them. The sample lists roughly 130,000 clones, under 80% occurring once. This entry comes from a study of cytomegalovirus exposure and HLA in healthy donors. Study-level information: Genotyping of roughly 400 donors showed that 80% to 85% belonged to the Caucasian-associated ancestry cluster. General study points: TCR beta V- and J-gene trimming was later associated with a missense DCLRE1C variant. Reports indicated that the classifier achieved high specificity and sensitivity in diagnosing cytomegalovirus status.

CDR3 length: 15 amino acids. The V gene lost 5 bases and the J gene lost 7 bases, with 18 bases spanning the gap. Germline-derived CDR1 and CDR2 are MDHEN and SYDVKM. V is TRBV28 and J is TRBJ2-1; D is perhaps TRBD1 (5 bases). This clonotype was obtained from a woman between 50 and 59 years old in good health and CMV-seropositive. Sequenced input: PBMCs. This chain's CDR3 is CASSPPQEPGNEQFF. The CDR3 DNA sequence: TGTGCCAGCAGTCCCCCACAGGAACCGGGTAATGAGCAGTTCTTC.